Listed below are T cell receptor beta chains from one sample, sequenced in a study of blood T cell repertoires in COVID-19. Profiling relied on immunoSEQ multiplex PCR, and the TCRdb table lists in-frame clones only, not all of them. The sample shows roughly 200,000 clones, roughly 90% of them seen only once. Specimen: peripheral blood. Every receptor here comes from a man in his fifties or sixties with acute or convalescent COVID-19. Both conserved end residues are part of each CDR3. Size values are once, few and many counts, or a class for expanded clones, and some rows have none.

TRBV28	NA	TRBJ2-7	CASSSPGLAVSYEQYF
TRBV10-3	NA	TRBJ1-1	CAISESGGNTEAFF
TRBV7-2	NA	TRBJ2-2	CASSSSGLPNTGELFF
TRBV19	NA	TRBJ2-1	CASSIGRVLSYEQFF
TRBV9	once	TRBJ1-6	CASSVADRVIAPLHF
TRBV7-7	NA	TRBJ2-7	CASSYTSGRAEEQYF
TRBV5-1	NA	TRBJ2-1	CASSFGAGHNEQFF
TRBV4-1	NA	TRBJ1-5	CASSQEFENRPSQPQHF
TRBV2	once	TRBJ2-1	CASSIPTSERHVNEQFF
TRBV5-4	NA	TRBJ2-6	CASSSDRGRSGANVLTF
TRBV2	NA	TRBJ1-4	CAIGGQGDEKLFF
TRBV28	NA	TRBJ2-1	CASSYGGGYEQFF
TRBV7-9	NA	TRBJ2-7	CASSVRGLADEQYF